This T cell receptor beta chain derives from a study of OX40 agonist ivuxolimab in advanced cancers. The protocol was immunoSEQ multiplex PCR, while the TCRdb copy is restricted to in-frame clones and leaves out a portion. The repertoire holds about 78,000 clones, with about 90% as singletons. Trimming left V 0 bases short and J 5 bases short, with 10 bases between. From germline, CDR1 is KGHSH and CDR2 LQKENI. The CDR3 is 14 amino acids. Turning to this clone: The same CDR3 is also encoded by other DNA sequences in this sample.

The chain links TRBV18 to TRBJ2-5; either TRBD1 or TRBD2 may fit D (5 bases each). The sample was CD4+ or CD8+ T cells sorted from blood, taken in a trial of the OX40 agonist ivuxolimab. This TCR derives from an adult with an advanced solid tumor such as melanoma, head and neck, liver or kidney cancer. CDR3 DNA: TGTGCCAGCTCACCACCGGGGGTTGGGGAGACCCAGTACTTC. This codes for CASSPPGVGETQYF.